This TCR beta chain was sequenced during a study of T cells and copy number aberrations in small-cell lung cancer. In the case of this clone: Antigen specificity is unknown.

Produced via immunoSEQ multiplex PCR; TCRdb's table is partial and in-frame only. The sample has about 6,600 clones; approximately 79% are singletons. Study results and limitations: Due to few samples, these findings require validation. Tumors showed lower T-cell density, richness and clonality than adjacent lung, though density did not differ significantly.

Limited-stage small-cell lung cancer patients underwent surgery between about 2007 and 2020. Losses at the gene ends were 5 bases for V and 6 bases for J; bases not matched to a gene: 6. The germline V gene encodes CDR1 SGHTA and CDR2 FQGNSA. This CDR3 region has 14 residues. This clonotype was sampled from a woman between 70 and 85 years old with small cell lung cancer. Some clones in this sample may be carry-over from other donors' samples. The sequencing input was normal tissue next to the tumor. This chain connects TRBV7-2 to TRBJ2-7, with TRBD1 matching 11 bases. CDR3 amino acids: CASSEDRGRSEQYF. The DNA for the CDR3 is TGTGCCAGCAGCGAGGACAGGGGGCGATCCGAGCAGTACTTC.